These 17 T cell receptor beta chains were sequenced from one sample in a study of T cell responses to AZD1222 COVID-19 vaccine. Sequencing used immunoSEQ multiplex PCR; TCRdb keeps in-frame clones, though not all of them. The sample records some 180,000 clones, 85% to 95% being singletons. The sequences come from peripheral blood, collected 28 days after the second dose of the MenACWY control vaccine. The source of these receptors is an adult who received the MenACWY meningococcal vaccine as a control.

The chain recombines TRBV7-2 with TRBJ1-1; 7 nucleotides line up with TRBD1. Germline CDR1 and CDR2: SGHTA and FQGNSA. The CDR3 length is 15 residues. V lost 5 bases to trimming and J lost 4 bases; unmatched junction nucleotides: 10. The DNA for the CDR3 is TGTGCCAGCAGCCGGAACCCGACAGGGCTCACTGAAGCTTTCTTT. The encoded protein is CASSRNPTGLTEAFF.

This chain joins TRBV7-2 and TRBJ1-5; possibly TRBD1 for D (5 bases). The germline V gene has CDR1 SGHTA and CDR2 FQGNSA. V gave up 5 bases and J gave up 0 bases, with 11 bases separating them. The CDR3 consists of 15 residues. The CDR3 nucleotides read TGTGCCAGCAGCGGGACTCCAGTTAGCAATCAGCCCCAGCATTTT. Residues: CASSGTPVSNQPQHF.

V and J are TRBV19 and TRBJ1-3; D gene unclear. The CDR3 consists of 13 residues. V dropped 6 bases and J dropped 8 bases, with 14 bases sitting between them. Germline V gene sequence: CDR1 LNHDA, CDR2 SQIVND (reference sequence). In DNA form, the CDR3 reads TGTGCCAGTAGGGAGGGATCGAGGGACACCATATATTTT. Residues: CASREGSRDTIYF.

This rearrangement joins TRBV9 to TRBJ2-7; no firm D call. The length of the CDR3 is 15 residues. Germline CDR1 SGDLS, CDR2 YYNGEE. V lost 4 bases and J 1 base, leaving 15 bases between the germline ends. The CDR3 loop is CASSSAHSASYEQYF. CDR3 nucleotides: TGTGCCAGCAGCTCCGCACACTCGGCGTCCTACGAGCAGTACTTC.

V is TRBV4-1 and J is TRBJ2-2; TRBD2 aligns across 8 bases. With V trimmed by 1 base and J by 4 bases, 2 bases remained unmatched. The germline V gene has CDR1 MGHRA and CDR2 YSYEKL. The CDR3 runs 15 residues. The CDR3: CASSQAGGATGELFF. The CDR3 bases are TGCGCCAGCAGCCAAGCGGGGGGGGCCACCGGGGAGCTGTTTTTT.

V usage is TRBV5-1 and J usage is TRBJ2-5; D is uncertain. Trimming shortened V by 1 base and J by 2 bases, and 9 bases separated the two germline ends. Germline lookup yields CDR1 SGHRS and CDR2 YFSETQ. The CDR3 contains 14 residues. CDR3 bases: TGCGCCAGCAGCTTGTCCGAAAGGCAAGAGACCCAGTACTTC. It encodes CASSLSERQETQYF.

The chain uses TRBV28 and TRBJ1-3; no firm D call. Germline loops: CDR1 MDHEN, CDR2 SYDVKM. CDR3 length: 14 residues. V dropped 2 bases and J dropped 3 bases, with 8 bases sitting between them. This CDR3 reads CASSLGQLGNTIYF. The CDR3 region has the DNA TGTGCCAGCAGTTTAGGGCAGCTTGGAAACACCATATATTTT. Full variable domain (missing parts from reference TRBV28 and TRBJ1-3): DVKVTQSSRYLVKRTGEKVFLECVQDMDHENMFWYRQDPGLGLRLIYFSYDVKMKEKGDIPEGYSVSREKKERFSLILESASTNQTSMYLCASSLGQLGNTIYFGEGSWLTVV.

As concerns this clone: Other nucleotide sequences from this sample produce the same CDR3. The V gene is TRBV5-5, the J gene TRBJ1-4, with TRBD1 matching over 7 bases. Trimming took 3 bases from V and 0 from J; bases not matched to a gene: 2. Per the germline V gene, CDR1 is SGHKS and CDR2 is YYEKEE (reference sequence). CDR3 length: 15 amino acids. The DNA for the CDR3 is TGTGCCAGCAGCTCAGGGGGAACAACTAATGAAAAACTGTTTTTT. Protein product: CASSSGGTTNEKLFF.

This clone was seen more than once but under ten times. J is TRBJ1-2 and V is TRBV24-1, with TRBD1 as a possible D gene (5 bases). The CDR3 runs to 19 residues. Per germline, CDR1 KGHDR and CDR2 SFDVKD. Deletions cut 5 bases from V and 2 bases from J, with 26 bases between. The CDR3 DNA follows: TGTGCCACCAGTGCCCTATACCCCAGGGCGCCTCAGATAAACTATGGCTACACCTTC. This encodes CATSALYPRAPQINYGYTF.

This clone showed up just once. The CDR3: CASSERAGSSPLHF. The CDR3, as DNA: TGTGCCAGCAGTGAAAGGGCAGGGTCCTCACCCCTCCACTTT. The chain is built from TRBV2 and TRBJ1-6; TRBD1 is a possible D gene (5 bases). Trimming took 2 bases from V and 10 from J, leaving 12 bases between them. CDR1 and CDR2 (germline): SNHLY, FYNNEI. This CDR3 contains 14 residues.

The genes are TRBV18 and TRBJ1-3; 7 bases match TRBD1. With 3 bases clipped from V and 2 bases from J, the junction kept 7 bases outside the gene matches. From germline, CDR1 is KGHSH and CDR2 LQKENI. The CDR3 sequence is 16 residues long. The CDR3 bases are TGTGCCAGCTCACCTCGGAACAGGGGAGCTGGAAACACCATATATTTT. It specifies CASSPRNRGAGNTIYF.

The J gene is TRBJ2-3, the V gene TRBV5-4; tentatively, D is TRBD1 (5 bases). This CDR3 is 16 amino acids long. With 0 bases removed from V and 0 bases from J, the gap between germline ends came to 11 bases. Germline V gene lookup returns CDR1 SGHNT and CDR2 YYREEE (reference sequence). DNA for the CDR3: TGTGCCAGCAGCTTGGACTTACAGGCGAGCACAGATACGCAGTATTTT. Protein: CASSLDLQASTDTQYF.

V usage is TRBV7-3 and J usage is TRBJ1-2; D not certain. The CDR3 is 14 residues long. V was trimmed by 3 bases and J by 2 bases, leaving 10 bases between them. From germline, CDR1 is SGHTA and CDR2 FQGTGA. In DNA form, the CDR3 reads TGTGCCAGCAGCTTCCCGGGCACCAACTATGGCTACACCTTC. This encodes CASSFPGTNYGYTF.

This chain connects TRBV7-2 to TRBJ1-2; D is unclear. The CDR3 has 16 residues. V lost 5 bases, J lost 2 bases, and 18 bases lay in between. Germline V CDR1 and CDR2: SGHTA, FQGNSA. The chain's CDR3 is CASSLTWTGINYGYTF. For the CDR3, the DNA is TGTGCCAGCAGCCTAACCTGGACGGGGATCAACTATGGCTACACCTTC.

V usage is TRBV7-2 and J usage is TRBJ2-2; perhaps TRBD1 as D (5 bases). CDR3 length: 14 residues. V lost 6 bases and J 1 base, leaving 9 bases between the germline ends. Germline V gene data show CDR1 as SGHTA and CDR2 as FQGNSA. The chain's CDR3 is CASRFQGNTGELFF. CDR3 nucleotides: TGTGCCAGCAGGTTCCAGGGGAACACCGGGGAGCTGTTTTTT.

The rearrangement joins TRBV6-6 to TRBJ2-3, with D perhaps given as TRBD1 or TRBD2 (6 bases each). CDR1 is MNHNY, CDR2 SVGAGI, per germline (reference sequence). The CDR3 runs to 15 residues. The ends were cut back, 11 bases at V and 1 base at J, with 19 bases in the middle. Here the CDR3 reads CAGSDSGAGTDTQYF. The CDR3 nucleotides read TGTGCCGGTTCAGATTCGGGGGCCGGCACAGATACGCAGTATTTT.

This sequence joins TRBV6-5 and TRBJ1-2; maybe TRBD1 (5 bases). Trimming stripped 5 bases from V and 4 bases from J, with 17 bases between. Germline loops: CDR1 MNHEY, CDR2 SVGAGI. The CDR3 has 15 amino acids. The CDR3 coding sequence is TGTGCCAGCAGTAAACCGGGACTCACCCTCTATGGCTACACCTTC. This encodes CASSKPGLTLYGYTF.